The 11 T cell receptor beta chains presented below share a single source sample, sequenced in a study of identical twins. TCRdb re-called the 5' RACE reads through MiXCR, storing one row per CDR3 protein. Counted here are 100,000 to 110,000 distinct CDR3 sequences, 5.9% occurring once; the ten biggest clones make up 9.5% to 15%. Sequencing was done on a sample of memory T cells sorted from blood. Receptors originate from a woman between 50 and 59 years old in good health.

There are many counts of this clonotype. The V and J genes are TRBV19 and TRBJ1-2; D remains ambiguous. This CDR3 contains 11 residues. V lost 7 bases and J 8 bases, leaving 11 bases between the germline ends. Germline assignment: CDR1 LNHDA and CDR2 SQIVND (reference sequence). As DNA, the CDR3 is TGTGCCAGTACCTCCGACGGGGGCTACACCTTC. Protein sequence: CASTSDGGYTF.

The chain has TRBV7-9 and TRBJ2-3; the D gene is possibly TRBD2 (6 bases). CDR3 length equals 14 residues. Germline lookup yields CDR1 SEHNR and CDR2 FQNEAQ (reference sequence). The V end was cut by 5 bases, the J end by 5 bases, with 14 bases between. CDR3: CASSPPPAGDTQYF. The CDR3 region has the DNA TGTGCCAGCAGCCCACCCCCAGCGGGAGATACGCAGTATTTT.

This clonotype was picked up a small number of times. In nucleotides, the CDR3 is TGTGCCAGCAGCCCTCGGAGGGCCGGGTACGAGCAGTACTTC. It codes for CASSPRRAGYEQYF. V gene TRBV12-3 or TRBV12-4 combines with J gene TRBJ2-7, with D maybe TRBD2 (6 bases). The CDR3 has 14 amino acids. Trimming pared 6 bases from V and 4 bases from J, leaving 16 bases between.

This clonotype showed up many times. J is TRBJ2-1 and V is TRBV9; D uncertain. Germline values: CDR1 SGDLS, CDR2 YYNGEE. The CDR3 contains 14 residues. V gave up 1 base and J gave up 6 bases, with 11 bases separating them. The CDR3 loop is CASSVLESSNEQFF. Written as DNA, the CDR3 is TGTGCCAGCAGCGTACTAGAGTCGTCCAATGAGCAGTTCTTC.

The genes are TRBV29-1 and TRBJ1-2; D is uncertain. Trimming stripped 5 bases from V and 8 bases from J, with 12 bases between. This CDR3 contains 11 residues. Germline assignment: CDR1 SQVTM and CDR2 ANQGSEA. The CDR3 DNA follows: TGCAGCGTTTACCTTATGGGGGGCTACACCTTC. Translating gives CSVYLMGGYTF.

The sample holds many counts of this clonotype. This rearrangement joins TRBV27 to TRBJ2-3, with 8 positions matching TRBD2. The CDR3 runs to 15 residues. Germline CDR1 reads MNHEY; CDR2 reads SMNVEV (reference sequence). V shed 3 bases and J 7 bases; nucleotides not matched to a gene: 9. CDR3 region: CASSFAVAGSYTQYF. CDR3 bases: TGTGCCAGCAGTTTTGCGGTAGCGGGATCGTATACGCAGTATTTT.

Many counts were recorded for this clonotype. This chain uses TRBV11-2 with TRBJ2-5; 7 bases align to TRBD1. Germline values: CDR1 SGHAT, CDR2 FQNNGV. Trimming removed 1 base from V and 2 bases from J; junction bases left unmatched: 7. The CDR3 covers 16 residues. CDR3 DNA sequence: TGTGCCAGCAGCTTAGCCCCGACAGGGCCTCAAGAGACCCAGTACTTC. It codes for CASSLAPTGPQETQYF.

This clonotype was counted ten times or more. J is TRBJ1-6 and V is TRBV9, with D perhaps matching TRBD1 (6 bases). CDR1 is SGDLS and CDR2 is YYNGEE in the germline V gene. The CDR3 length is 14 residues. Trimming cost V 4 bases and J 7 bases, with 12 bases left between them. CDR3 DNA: TGTGCCAGCAGCCACGGGCAGGGGAATTCACCCCTCCACTTT. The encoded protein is CASSHGQGNSPLHF.

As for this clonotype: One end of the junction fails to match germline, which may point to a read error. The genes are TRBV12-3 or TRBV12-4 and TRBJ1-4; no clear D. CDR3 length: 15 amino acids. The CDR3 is CTSSLVSGANEKLFF. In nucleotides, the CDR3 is TGTACCAGCAGTTTAGTTTCTGGGGCTAATGAAAAACTGTTTTTT.

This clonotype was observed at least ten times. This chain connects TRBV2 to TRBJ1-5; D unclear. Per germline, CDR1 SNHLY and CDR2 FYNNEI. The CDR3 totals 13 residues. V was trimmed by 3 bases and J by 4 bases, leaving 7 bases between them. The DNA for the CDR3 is TGTGCCAGCAGTGAGGACCTTAATCAGCCCCAGCATTTT. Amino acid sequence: CASSEDLNQPQHF.

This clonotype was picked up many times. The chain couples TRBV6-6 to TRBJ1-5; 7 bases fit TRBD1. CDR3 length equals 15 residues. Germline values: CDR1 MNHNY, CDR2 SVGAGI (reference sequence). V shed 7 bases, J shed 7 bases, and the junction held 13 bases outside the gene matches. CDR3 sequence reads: CASNPAQGSGQPQHF. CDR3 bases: TGTGCCAGCAACCCCGCACAGGGGTCCGGGCAGCCCCAGCATTTT.